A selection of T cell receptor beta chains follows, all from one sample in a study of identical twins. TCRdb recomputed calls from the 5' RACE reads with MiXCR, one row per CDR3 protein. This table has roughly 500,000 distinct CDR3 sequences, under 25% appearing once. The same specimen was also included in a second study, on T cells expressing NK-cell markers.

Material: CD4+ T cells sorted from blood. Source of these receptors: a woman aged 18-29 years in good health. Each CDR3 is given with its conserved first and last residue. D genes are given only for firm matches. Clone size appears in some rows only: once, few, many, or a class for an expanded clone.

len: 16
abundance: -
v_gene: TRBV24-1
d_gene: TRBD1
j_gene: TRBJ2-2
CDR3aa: CATSDPLGGNTGELFF
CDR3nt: TGTGCCACCAGTGACCCGCTAGGGGGCAACACCGGGGAGCTGTTTTTT

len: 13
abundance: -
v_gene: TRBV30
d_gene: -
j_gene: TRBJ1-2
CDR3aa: CAWSIGQNYGYTF
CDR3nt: TGTGCCTGGAGTATCGGACAGAACTATGGCTACACCTTC

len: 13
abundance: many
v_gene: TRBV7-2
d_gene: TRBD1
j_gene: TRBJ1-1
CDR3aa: CASSGDRNTEAFF
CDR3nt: TGTGCCAGCAGCGGGGACAGGAACACTGAAGCTTTCTTT

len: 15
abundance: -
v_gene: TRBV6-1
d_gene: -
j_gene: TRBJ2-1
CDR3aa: CASRKGTLGYNEQFF
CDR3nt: TGTGCCAGCAGGAAAGGGACTCTTGGCTACAATGAGCAGTTCTTC

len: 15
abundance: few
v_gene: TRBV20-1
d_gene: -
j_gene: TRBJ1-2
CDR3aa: CSASGGPTPNYGYTF
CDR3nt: TGCAGTGCTAGTGGGGGACCGACCCCTAACTATGGCTACACCTTC

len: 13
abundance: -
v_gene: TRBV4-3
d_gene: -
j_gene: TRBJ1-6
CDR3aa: CASSQARYLPLHF
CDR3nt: TGCGCCAGCAGCCAAGCGAGGTATTTACCCCTCCACTTT

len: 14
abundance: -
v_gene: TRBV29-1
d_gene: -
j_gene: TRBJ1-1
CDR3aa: CSVDPSSMNTEAFF
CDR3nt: TGCAGCGTCGATCCAAGCTCGATGAACACTGAAGCTTTCTTT

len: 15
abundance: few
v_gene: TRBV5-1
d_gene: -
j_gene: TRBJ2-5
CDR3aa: CASSLGQVDPETQYF
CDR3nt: TGCGCCAGCAGCTTGGGACAGGTCGATCCTGAGACCCAGTACTTC

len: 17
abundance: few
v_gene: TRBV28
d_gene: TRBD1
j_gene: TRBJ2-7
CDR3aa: CASSPKWWDRAFYEQYF
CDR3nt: TGTGCCAGCAGTCCAAAGTGGTGGGACAGGGCCTTCTACGAGCAGTACTTC

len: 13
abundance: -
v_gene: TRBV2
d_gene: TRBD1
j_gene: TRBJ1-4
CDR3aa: CASNLDRGEKLFF
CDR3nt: TGTGCCAGCAATCTCGACAGGGGTGAAAAACTGTTTTTT

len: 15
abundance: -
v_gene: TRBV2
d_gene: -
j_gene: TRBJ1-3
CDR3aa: CASSLNRVPGNTIYF
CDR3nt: TGTGCCAGCAGCCTAAACAGGGTCCCTGGAAACACCATATATTTT

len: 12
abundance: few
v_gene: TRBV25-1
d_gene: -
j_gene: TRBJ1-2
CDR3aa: CASSDDVYGYTF
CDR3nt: TGTGCCAGCAGTGACGATGTGTATGGCTACACCTTC

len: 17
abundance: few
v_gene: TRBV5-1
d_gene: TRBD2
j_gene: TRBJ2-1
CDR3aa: CASSLGGGKSSYNEQFF
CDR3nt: TGCGCCAGCAGCTTGGGCGGGGGTAAGTCGTCCTACAATGAGCAGTTCTTC

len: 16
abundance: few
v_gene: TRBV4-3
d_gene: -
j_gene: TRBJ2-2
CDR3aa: CASSQGARSLTGELFF
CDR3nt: TGCGCCAGCAGCCAAGGGGCTAGGTCGCTCACCGGGGAGCTGTTTTTT